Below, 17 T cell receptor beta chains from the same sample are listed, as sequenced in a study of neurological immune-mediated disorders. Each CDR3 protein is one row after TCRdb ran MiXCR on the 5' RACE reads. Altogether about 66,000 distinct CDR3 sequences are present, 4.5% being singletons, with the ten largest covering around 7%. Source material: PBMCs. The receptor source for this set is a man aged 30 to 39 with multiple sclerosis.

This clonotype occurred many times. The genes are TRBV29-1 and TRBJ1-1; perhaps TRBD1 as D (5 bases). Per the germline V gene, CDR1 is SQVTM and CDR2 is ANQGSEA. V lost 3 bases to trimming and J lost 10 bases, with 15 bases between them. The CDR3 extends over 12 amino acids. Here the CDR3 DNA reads TGCAGCGTTGAGGGTCCCCCAGGGCGAGCTTTCTTT. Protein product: CSVEGPPGRAFF.

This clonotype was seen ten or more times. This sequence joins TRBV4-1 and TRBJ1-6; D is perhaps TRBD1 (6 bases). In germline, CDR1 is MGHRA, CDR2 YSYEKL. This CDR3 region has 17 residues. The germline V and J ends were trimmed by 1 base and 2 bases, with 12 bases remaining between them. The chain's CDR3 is CASSQAGGRTYNSPLHF. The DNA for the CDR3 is TGCGCCAGCAGCCAAGCGGGGGGCAGGACCTATAATTCACCCCTCCACTTT.

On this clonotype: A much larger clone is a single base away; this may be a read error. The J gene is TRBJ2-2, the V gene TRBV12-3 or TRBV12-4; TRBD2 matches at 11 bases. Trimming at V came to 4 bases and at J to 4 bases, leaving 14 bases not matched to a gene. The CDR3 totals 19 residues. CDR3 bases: TGTGCCAGCAGTTCCCCAGTAGTAGCGGGGGGGACAAGCACCGGGGAGCTGTTTTTT. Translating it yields CASSSPVVAGGTSTGELFF.

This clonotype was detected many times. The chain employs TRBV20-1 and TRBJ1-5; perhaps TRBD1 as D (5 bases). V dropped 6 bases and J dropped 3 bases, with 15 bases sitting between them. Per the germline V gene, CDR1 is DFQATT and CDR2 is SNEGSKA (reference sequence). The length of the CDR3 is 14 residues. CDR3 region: CSAHPGPVNQPQHF. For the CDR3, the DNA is TGCAGTGCGCACCCGGGACCAGTCAATCAGCCCCAGCATTTT.

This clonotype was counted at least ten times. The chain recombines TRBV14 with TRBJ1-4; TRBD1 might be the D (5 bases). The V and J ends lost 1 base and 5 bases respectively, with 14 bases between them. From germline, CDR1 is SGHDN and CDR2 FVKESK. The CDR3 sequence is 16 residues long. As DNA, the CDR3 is TGTGCCAGCAGCCAAGCCGGGACTGGGGAAAATGAAAAACTGTTTTTT. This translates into CASSQAGTGENEKLFF. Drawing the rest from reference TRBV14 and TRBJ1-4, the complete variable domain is EAGVTQFPSHSVIEKGQTVTLRCDPISGHDNLYWYRRVMGKEIKFLLHFVKESKQDESGMPNNRFLAERTGGTYSTLKVQPAELEDSGVYFCASSQAGTGENEKLFFGSGTQLSVL.

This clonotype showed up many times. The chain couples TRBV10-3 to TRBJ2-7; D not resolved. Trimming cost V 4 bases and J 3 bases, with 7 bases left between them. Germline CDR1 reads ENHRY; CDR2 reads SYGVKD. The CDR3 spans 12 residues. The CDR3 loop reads CAISVTDYEQYF. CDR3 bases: TGTGCCATCAGTGTAACCGACTACGAGCAGTACTTC.

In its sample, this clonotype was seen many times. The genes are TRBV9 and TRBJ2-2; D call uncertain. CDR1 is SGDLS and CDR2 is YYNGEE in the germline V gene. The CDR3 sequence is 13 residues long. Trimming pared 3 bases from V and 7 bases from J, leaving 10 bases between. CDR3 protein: CASSGSFIGELFF. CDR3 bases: TGTGCCAGCAGCGGAAGTTTTATCGGGGAGCTGTTTTTT. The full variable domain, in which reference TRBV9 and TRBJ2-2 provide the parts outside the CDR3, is DSGVTQTPKHLITATGQRVTLRCSPRSGDLSVYWYQQSLDQGLQFLIQYYNGEERAKGNILERFSAQQFPDLHSELNLSSLELGDSALYFCASSGSFIGELFFGEGSRLTVL.

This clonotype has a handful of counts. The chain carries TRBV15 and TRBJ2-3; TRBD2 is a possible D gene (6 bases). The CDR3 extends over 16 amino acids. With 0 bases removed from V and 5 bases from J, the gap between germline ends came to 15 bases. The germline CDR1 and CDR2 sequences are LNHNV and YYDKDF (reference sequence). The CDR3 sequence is CATSRDPGIAVDTQYF. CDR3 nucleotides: TGTGCCACCAGCAGAGATCCGGGAATAGCGGTAGATACGCAGTATTTT. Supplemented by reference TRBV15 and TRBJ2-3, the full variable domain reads DAMVIQNPRYQVTQFGKPVTLSCSQTLNHNVMYWYQQKSSQAPKLLFHYYDKDFNNEADTPDNFQSRRPNTSFCFLDIRSPGLGDTAMYLCATSRDPGIAVDTQYFGPGTRLTVL.

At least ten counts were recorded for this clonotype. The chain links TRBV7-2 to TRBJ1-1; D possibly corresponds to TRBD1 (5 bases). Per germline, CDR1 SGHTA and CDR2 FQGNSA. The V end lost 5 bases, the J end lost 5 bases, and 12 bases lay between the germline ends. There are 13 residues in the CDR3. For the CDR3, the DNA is TGTGCCAGCAGCCCCGTAGGGGAGACTGAAGCTTTCTTT. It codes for CASSPVGETEAFF.

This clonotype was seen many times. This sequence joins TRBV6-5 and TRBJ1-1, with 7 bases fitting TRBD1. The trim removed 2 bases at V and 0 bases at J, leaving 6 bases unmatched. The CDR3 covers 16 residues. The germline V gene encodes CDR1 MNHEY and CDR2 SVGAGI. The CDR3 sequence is CASSYQGGYVNTEAFF. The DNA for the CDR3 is TGTGCCAGCAGTTACCAAGGGGGCTACGTGAACACTGAAGCTTTCTTT.

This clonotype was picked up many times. In DNA form, the CDR3 reads TGTGCCAGCAGCCAAGCTCCAACGAACACCGGGGAGCTGTTTTTT. Residues: CASSQAPTNTGELFF. This chain uses TRBV3-1 with TRBJ2-2, with D unresolved. CDR1 is LGHDT, CDR2 YNNKEL, per germline (reference sequence). The CDR3 spans 15 residues. V was clipped by 1 base and J by 0 bases, with 6 bases between them.

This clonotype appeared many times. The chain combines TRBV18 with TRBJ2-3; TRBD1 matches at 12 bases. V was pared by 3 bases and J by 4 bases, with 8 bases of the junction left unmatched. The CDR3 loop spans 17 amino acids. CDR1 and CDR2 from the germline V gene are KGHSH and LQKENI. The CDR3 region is CASSPTTGTGGPDTQYF. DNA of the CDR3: TGTGCCAGCTCACCTACCACCGGGACAGGGGGCCCAGATACGCAGTATTTT.

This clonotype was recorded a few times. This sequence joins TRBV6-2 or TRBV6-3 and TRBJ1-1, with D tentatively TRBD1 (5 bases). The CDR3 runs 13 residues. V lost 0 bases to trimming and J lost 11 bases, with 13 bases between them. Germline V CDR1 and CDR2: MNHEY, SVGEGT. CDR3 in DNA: TGTGCCAGCAGTTACTCGAGGGGTTTAGAGGCTTTCTTT. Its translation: CASSYSRGLEAFF.

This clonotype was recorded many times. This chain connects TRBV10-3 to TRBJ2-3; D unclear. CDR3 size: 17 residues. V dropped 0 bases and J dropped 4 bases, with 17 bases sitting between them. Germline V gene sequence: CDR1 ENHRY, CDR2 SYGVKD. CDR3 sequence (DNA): TGTGCCATCAGTGAGTCGACTCGGAGACGGGTGGCAGATACGCAGTATTTT. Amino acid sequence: CAISESTRRRVADTQYF.

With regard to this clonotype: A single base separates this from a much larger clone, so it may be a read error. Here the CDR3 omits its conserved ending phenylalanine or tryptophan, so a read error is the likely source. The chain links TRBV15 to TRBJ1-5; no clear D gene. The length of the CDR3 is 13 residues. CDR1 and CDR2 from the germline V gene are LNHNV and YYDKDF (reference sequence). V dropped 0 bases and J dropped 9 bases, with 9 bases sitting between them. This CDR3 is CATSRDRQAPQHC. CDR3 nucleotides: TGTGCCACCAGCAGAGATAGGCAAGCGCCCCAGCATTGT.

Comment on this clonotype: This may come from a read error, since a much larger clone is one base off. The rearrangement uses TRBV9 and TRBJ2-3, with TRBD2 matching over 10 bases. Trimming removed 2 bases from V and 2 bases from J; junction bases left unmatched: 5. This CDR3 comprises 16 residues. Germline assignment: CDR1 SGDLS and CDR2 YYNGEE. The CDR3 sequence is CASSVIAGGITDTQYF. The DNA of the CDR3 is TGTGCCAGCAGCGTGATAGCGGGGGGTATCACAGATACGCAGTATTTT.

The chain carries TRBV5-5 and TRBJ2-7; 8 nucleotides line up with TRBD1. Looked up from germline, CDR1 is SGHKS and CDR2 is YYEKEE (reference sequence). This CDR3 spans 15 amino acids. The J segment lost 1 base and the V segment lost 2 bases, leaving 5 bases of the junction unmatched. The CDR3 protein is CASSLLGTGSYEQYV. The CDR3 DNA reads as TGTGCCAGCAGCTTATTGGGGACAGGTTCCTACGAGCAGTACGTC.